These T cell receptor beta chains were read from a single sample in a study of identical twins. TCRdb reprocessed the 5' RACE reads with MiXCR, giving one entry per CDR3 protein. The data hold about 720,000 distinct CDR3 sequences, with 15% to 20% observed a single time. This sample was also put to use in a study of T cells expressing NK-cell markers.

Material: PBMCs. All receptors come from a young woman in good health. The CDR3 runs from the conserved cysteine through the conserved F or W. Each record gives: J gene, V gene, CDR3 length, clone size, D gene, CDR3 protein, CDR3 DNA. D genes are given only for firm matches. Expanded clones get a size class; other rows say once, few or many, or leave the size out.

j_call: TRBJ2-1; v_call: TRBV7-2; cdr3_length: 14; clone_size: -; d_call: TRBD1; cdr3_aa: CASSLARTGPHPFF; cdr3_nt: TGTGCCAGCAGCTTAGCGAGGACAGGGCCCCACCCGTTCTTC
j_call: TRBJ2-1; v_call: TRBV30; cdr3_length: 15; clone_size: few; d_call: -; cdr3_aa: CAWSVLGSRGNEQFF; cdr3_nt: TGTGCCTGGAGTGTACTTGGGTCAAGAGGGAATGAGCAGTTCTTC
j_call: TRBJ2-1; v_call: TRBV11-2; cdr3_length: 15; clone_size: few; d_call: -; cdr3_aa: CASGPLAAGGYEQFF; cdr3_nt: TGTGCCAGCGGACCATTAGCGGCCGGGGGTTATGAGCAGTTCTTC
j_call: TRBJ2-1; v_call: TRBV20-1; cdr3_length: 16; clone_size: few; d_call: -; cdr3_aa: CSARGLQGGAYNEQFF; cdr3_nt: TGCAGTGCCAGGGGCTTACAGGGGGGGGCCTACAATGAGCAGTTCTTC
j_call: TRBJ2-1; v_call: TRBV3-1; cdr3_length: 15; clone_size: many; d_call: TRBD2; cdr3_aa: CASSPLAGAYNEQFF; cdr3_nt: TGTGCCAGCAGCCCCCTAGCGGGAGCATACAATGAGCAGTTCTTC
j_call: TRBJ2-1; v_call: TRBV5-1; cdr3_length: 15; clone_size: few; d_call: TRBD2; cdr3_aa: CASSILGLAANEQFF; cdr3_nt: TGCGCCAGCAGCATATTGGGACTAGCGGCGAATGAGCAGTTCTTC
j_call: TRBJ2-2; v_call: TRBV12-3/TRBV12-4; cdr3_length: 12; clone_size: few; d_call: -; cdr3_aa: CASSQATGELFF; cdr3_nt: TGTGCCAGCAGCCAAGCCACCGGGGAGCTGTTTTTT
j_call: TRBJ1-5; v_call: TRBV10-3; cdr3_length: 13; clone_size: few; d_call: -; cdr3_aa: CAIRGGLNQPQHF; cdr3_nt: TGTGCCATCAGGGGAGGTCTAAATCAGCCCCAGCATTTT
j_call: TRBJ2-3; v_call: TRBV20-1; cdr3_length: 16; clone_size: many; d_call: TRBD1; cdr3_aa: CSARSTGGSFMDTQYF; cdr3_nt: TGCAGTGCTAGATCAACAGGGGGCTCGTTCATGGATACGCAGTATTTT
j_call: TRBJ2-1; v_call: TRBV20-1; cdr3_length: 15; clone_size: many; d_call: TRBD2; cdr3_aa: CSARGLAGERNEQFF; cdr3_nt: TGCAGTGCTAGGGGACTAGCGGGAGAACGCAATGAGCAGTTCTTC
j_call: TRBJ2-6; v_call: TRBV5-1; cdr3_length: 16; clone_size: many; d_call: TRBD1; cdr3_aa: CASSLTGSSGANVLTF; cdr3_nt: TGCGCCAGCAGCCTGACAGGGAGCTCTGGGGCCAACGTCCTGACTTTC
j_call: TRBJ2-7; v_call: TRBV20-1; cdr3_length: 15; clone_size: -; d_call: TRBD1; cdr3_aa: CSARESTGGAYEQYF; cdr3_nt: TGCAGTGCTAGAGAAAGTACAGGGGGCGCATACGAGCAGTACTTC
j_call: TRBJ2-2; v_call: TRBV7-2; cdr3_length: 17; clone_size: few; d_call: TRBD2; cdr3_aa: CASSPRHLAGGTGELFF; cdr3_nt: TGTGCCAGCAGCCCCCGTCATCTAGCGGGAGGGACCGGGGAGCTGTTTTTT
j_call: TRBJ2-2; v_call: TRBV12-3/TRBV12-4; cdr3_length: 14; clone_size: -; d_call: -; cdr3_aa: CASSFARNTGELFF; cdr3_nt: TGTGCCAGCAGTTTTGCCAGGAACACCGGGGAGCTGTTTTTT
j_call: TRBJ2-3; v_call: TRBV20-1; cdr3_length: 14; clone_size: few; d_call: -; cdr3_aa: CSARDYGGSDTQYF; cdr3_nt: TGCAGTGCTAGAGATTACGGGGGTTCAGATACGCAGTATTTT
j_call: TRBJ2-1; v_call: TRBV10-3; cdr3_length: 16; clone_size: few; d_call: -; cdr3_aa: CAISELRASSYNEQFF; cdr3_nt: TGTGCCATCAGCGAATTGAGGGCCAGCTCCTACAATGAGCAGTTCTTC
j_call: TRBJ2-1; v_call: TRBV5-6; cdr3_length: 15; clone_size: many; d_call: TRBD1; cdr3_aa: CASSLPGTGNNEQFF; cdr3_nt: TGTGCCAGCAGCTTACCCGGGACAGGGAACAATGAGCAGTTCTTC
j_call: TRBJ1-1; v_call: TRBV4-3; cdr3_length: 14; clone_size: -; d_call: -; cdr3_aa: CASSQDRLAAEAFF; cdr3_nt: TGCGCCAGCAGCCAAGATAGGTTGGCCGCTGAAGCTTTCTTT
j_call: TRBJ2-3; v_call: TRBV10-3; cdr3_length: 15; clone_size: few; d_call: TRBD2; cdr3_aa: CAIGTPGLSTDTQYF; cdr3_nt: TGTGCCATCGGGACCCCGGGACTAAGCACAGATACGCAGTATTTT
j_call: TRBJ1-1; v_call: TRBV6-2/TRBV6-3; cdr3_length: 15; clone_size: few; d_call: -; cdr3_aa: CASSYSREMNTEAFF; cdr3_nt: TGTGCCAGCAGTTACTCCCGGGAGATGAACACTGAAGCTTTCTTT
j_call: TRBJ2-1; v_call: TRBV7-9; cdr3_length: 15; clone_size: few; d_call: -; cdr3_aa: CASSSSPHSYNEQFF; cdr3_nt: TGTGCCAGCAGCTCCAGCCCCCACTCCTACAATGAGCAGTTCTTC
j_call: TRBJ1-1; v_call: TRBV6-1; cdr3_length: 15; clone_size: many; d_call: -; cdr3_aa: CASAVTGLVHTEAFF; cdr3_nt: TGTGCCAGCGCTGTGACAGGCCTTGTTCACACTGAAGCTTTCTTT
j_call: TRBJ2-7; v_call: TRBV20-1; cdr3_length: 12; clone_size: -; d_call: -; cdr3_aa: CSASTQGYEQYF; cdr3_nt: TGCAGTGCTAGTACCCAGGGGTACGAGCAGTACTTC
j_call: TRBJ2-1; v_call: TRBV18; cdr3_length: 16; clone_size: -; d_call: -; cdr3_aa: CASSPSLGRSYNEQFF; cdr3_nt: TGTGCCAGCTCACCTAGCCTAGGTCGTTCCTACAATGAGCAGTTCTTC
j_call: TRBJ2-1; v_call: TRBV30; cdr3_length: 13; clone_size: few; d_call: -; cdr3_aa: CAWSVQLYNEQFF; cdr3_nt: TGTGCCTGGAGTGTACAGTTGTACAATGAGCAGTTCTTC
j_call: TRBJ1-4; v_call: TRBV29-1; cdr3_length: 15; clone_size: -; d_call: TRBD1; cdr3_aa: CSGRGTGVANEKLFF; cdr3_nt: TGCAGCGGTAGGGGGACAGGGGTCGCTAATGAAAAACTGTTTTTT
j_call: TRBJ1-1; v_call: TRBV9; cdr3_length: 17; clone_size: -; d_call: -; cdr3_aa: CASSVTTGGPMNTEAFF; cdr3_nt: TGTGCCAGCAGCGTAACAACCGGGGGCCCCATGAACACTGAAGCTTTCTTT
j_call: TRBJ2-6; v_call: TRBV18; cdr3_length: 16; clone_size: few; d_call: -; cdr3_aa: CASSPLGQTGANVLTF; cdr3_nt: TGTGCCAGCTCACCTCTGGGTCAAACTGGGGCCAACGTCCTGACTTTC
j_call: TRBJ2-5; v_call: TRBV7-2; cdr3_length: 15; clone_size: few; d_call: TRBD2; cdr3_aa: CASSYQSGGAKTQYF; cdr3_nt: TGTGCCAGCAGCTACCAAAGCGGGGGGGCGAAGACCCAGTACTTC
j_call: TRBJ1-1; v_call: TRBV10-3; cdr3_length: 14; clone_size: few; d_call: -; cdr3_aa: CAISTEWMNTEAFF; cdr3_nt: TGTGCCATCAGTACCGAATGGATGAACACTGAAGCTTTCTTT
j_call: TRBJ2-5; v_call: TRBV6-5; cdr3_length: 16; clone_size: -; d_call: -; cdr3_aa: CASSYSTSGKRETQYF; cdr3_nt: TGTGCCAGCAGTTACTCTACCTCAGGGAAGAGGGAGACCCAGTACTTC
j_call: TRBJ1-4; v_call: TRBV12-3/TRBV12-4; cdr3_length: 12; clone_size: few; d_call: -; cdr3_aa: CASSPGVEKLFF; cdr3_nt: TGTGCCAGCAGTCCAGGGGTGGAAAAACTGTTTTTT
j_call: TRBJ2-1; v_call: TRBV20-1; cdr3_length: 18; clone_size: -; d_call: TRBD2; cdr3_aa: CSARPAEATSGRFHEQFF; cdr3_nt: TGCAGTGCTAGACCGGCTGAGGCGACTAGCGGGAGGTTCCATGAGCAGTTCTTC
j_call: TRBJ2-7; v_call: TRBV7-8; cdr3_length: 13; clone_size: -; d_call: -; cdr3_aa: CASSLGWGWGPYF; cdr3_nt: TGTGCCAGCAGCTTAGGATGGGGTTGGGGGCCGTACTTC
j_call: TRBJ2-7; v_call: TRBV6-1; cdr3_length: 15; clone_size: few; d_call: -; cdr3_aa: CASTLAPPGTYEQYF; cdr3_nt: TGTGCCAGCACCTTGGCGCCGCCAGGCACCTACGAGCAGTACTTC
j_call: TRBJ1-2; v_call: TRBV12-3/TRBV12-4; cdr3_length: 14; clone_size: few; d_call: -; cdr3_aa: CASSLVGGERGYTF; cdr3_nt: TGTGCCAGCAGCCTCGTAGGAGGGGAACGGGGCTACACCTTC
j_call: TRBJ1-5; v_call: TRBV30; cdr3_length: 13; clone_size: many; d_call: -; cdr3_aa: CAWSRDSNQPQHF; cdr3_nt: TGTGCCTGGAGTAGGGACAGCAATCAGCCCCAGCATTTT
j_call: TRBJ1-6; v_call: TRBV6-1; cdr3_length: 14; clone_size: few; d_call: -; cdr3_aa: CASGSQQAGSPLHF; cdr3_nt: TGTGCCAGCGGAAGCCAACAGGCGGGGTCACCCCTCCACTTT
j_call: TRBJ2-3; v_call: TRBV20-1; cdr3_length: 12; clone_size: -; d_call: -; cdr3_aa: CSATRRTDTQYF; cdr3_nt: TGCAGTGCTACCAGGAGGACAGATACGCAGTATTTT
j_call: TRBJ2-2; v_call: TRBV10-3; cdr3_length: 14; clone_size: -; d_call: -; cdr3_aa: CAVTGLMNTGELFF; cdr3_nt: TGTGCCGTAACCGGGCTGATGAACACCGGGGAGCTGTTTTTT
j_call: TRBJ1-1; v_call: TRBV12-3/TRBV12-4; cdr3_length: 14; clone_size: few; d_call: -; cdr3_aa: CASSTTGTLSEAFF; cdr3_nt: TGTGCCAGCAGTACAACAGGTACCCTTTCTGAAGCTTTCTTT
j_call: TRBJ2-7; v_call: TRBV29-1; cdr3_length: 17; clone_size: -; d_call: TRBD2; cdr3_aa: CSVFGTSGRVGRYEQYF; cdr3_nt: TGCAGCGTTTTCGGGACTAGCGGGAGGGTCGGACGATACGAGCAGTACTTC
j_call: TRBJ2-3; v_call: TRBV12-3/TRBV12-4; cdr3_length: 14; clone_size: -; d_call: TRBD1; cdr3_aa: CASSFRGLRDTQYF; cdr3_nt: TGTGCCAGCAGTTTCAGGGGGTTGAGAGATACGCAGTATTTT
j_call: TRBJ2-2; v_call: TRBV7-2; cdr3_length: 16; clone_size: -; d_call: -; cdr3_aa: CASLKGGGLNTGELFF; cdr3_nt: TGTGCCAGCCTCAAAGGGGGGGGTCTGAACACCGGGGAGCTGTTTTTT
j_call: TRBJ2-3; v_call: TRBV7-2; cdr3_length: 14; clone_size: few; d_call: -; cdr3_aa: CASSPGVSTDTQYF; cdr3_nt: TGTGCCAGCAGCCCGGGGGTTAGCACAGATACGCAGTATTTT
j_call: TRBJ2-1; v_call: TRBV6-2/TRBV6-3; cdr3_length: 14; clone_size: -; d_call: TRBD2; cdr3_aa: CASRGRLADNEQFF; cdr3_nt: TGTGCCAGCAGAGGGCGACTAGCGGACAATGAGCAGTTCTTC
j_call: TRBJ2-7; v_call: TRBV10-3; cdr3_length: 13; clone_size: -; d_call: TRBD2; cdr3_aa: CAIRGGRAYEQYF; cdr3_nt: TGTGCCATCAGGGGCGGGAGGGCCTACGAGCAGTACTTC
j_call: TRBJ2-7; v_call: TRBV27; cdr3_length: 13; clone_size: few; d_call: -; cdr3_aa: CASSPTEWLEQYF; cdr3_nt: TGTGCCAGCAGTCCCACCGAGTGGTTGGAGCAGTACTTC
j_call: TRBJ2-7; v_call: TRBV27; cdr3_length: 12; clone_size: -; d_call: -; cdr3_aa: CASGGHRYEQYF; cdr3_nt: TGTGCCAGCGGAGGGCATAGGTACGAGCAGTACTTC
j_call: TRBJ1-5; v_call: TRBV20-1; cdr3_length: 13; clone_size: -; d_call: -; cdr3_aa: CSAKGHLNQPQHF; cdr3_nt: TGCAGTGCTAAGGGACACCTCAATCAGCCCCAGCATTTT
j_call: TRBJ1-1; v_call: TRBV19; cdr3_length: 14; clone_size: -; d_call: -; cdr3_aa: CASTLKRESTEAFF; cdr3_nt: TGTGCCAGTACCCTAAAGAGGGAGAGCACTGAAGCTTTCTTT
j_call: TRBJ1-6; v_call: TRBV3-1; cdr3_length: 15; clone_size: -; d_call: TRBD1; cdr3_aa: CASSQTHRGSAPLHF; cdr3_nt: TGTGCCAGCAGCCAAACGCACAGGGGGTCTGCACCCCTCCACTTT
j_call: TRBJ2-3; v_call: TRBV20-1; cdr3_length: 14; clone_size: once; d_call: -; cdr3_aa: CSARPPAWTDTQYF; cdr3_nt: TGCAGTGCTAGACCCCCCGCCTGGACAGATACGCAGTATTTT
j_call: TRBJ2-5; v_call: TRBV7-2; cdr3_length: 13; clone_size: -; d_call: -; cdr3_aa: CASSLDRFETQYF; cdr3_nt: TGTGCCAGCAGCTTAGACAGGTTCGAGACCCAGTACTTC
j_call: TRBJ2-5; v_call: TRBV7-2; cdr3_length: 15; clone_size: many; d_call: -; cdr3_aa: CASSIRRSPEETQYF; cdr3_nt: TGTGCCAGCAGTATACGGAGGAGTCCAGAAGAGACCCAGTACTTC
j_call: TRBJ2-7; v_call: TRBV6-1; cdr3_length: 17; clone_size: few; d_call: TRBD1; cdr3_aa: CASSTRIVGTGGDEQYF; cdr3_nt: TGTGCCAGCAGTACCCGGATAGTCGGGACAGGGGGCGACGAGCAGTACTTC
j_call: TRBJ2-3; v_call: TRBV12-3/TRBV12-4; cdr3_length: 17; clone_size: few; d_call: TRBD2; cdr3_aa: CASSLGSSGSRTDTQYF; cdr3_nt: TGTGCCAGCAGTTTAGGGTCCAGCGGGAGTCGCACAGATACGCAGTATTTT
j_call: TRBJ2-3; v_call: TRBV7-2; cdr3_length: 16; clone_size: few; d_call: -; cdr3_aa: CASSLASRTAPDTQYF; cdr3_nt: TGTGCCAGCAGCTTAGCCTCGAGGACAGCGCCAGATACGCAGTATTTT